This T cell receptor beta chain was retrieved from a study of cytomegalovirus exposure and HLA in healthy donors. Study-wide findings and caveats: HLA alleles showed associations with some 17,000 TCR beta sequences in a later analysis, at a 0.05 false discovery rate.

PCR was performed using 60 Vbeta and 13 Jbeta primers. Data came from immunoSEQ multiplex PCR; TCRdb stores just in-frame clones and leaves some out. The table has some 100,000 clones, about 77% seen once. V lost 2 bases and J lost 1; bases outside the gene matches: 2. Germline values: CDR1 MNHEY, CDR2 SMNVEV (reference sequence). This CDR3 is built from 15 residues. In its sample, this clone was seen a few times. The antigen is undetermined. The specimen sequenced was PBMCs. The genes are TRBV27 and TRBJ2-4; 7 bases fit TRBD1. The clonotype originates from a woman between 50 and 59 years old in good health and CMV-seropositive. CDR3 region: CASSLDRAAKNIQYF. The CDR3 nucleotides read TGTGCCAGCAGTTTAGACAGGGCGGCCAAAAACATTCAGTACTTC.